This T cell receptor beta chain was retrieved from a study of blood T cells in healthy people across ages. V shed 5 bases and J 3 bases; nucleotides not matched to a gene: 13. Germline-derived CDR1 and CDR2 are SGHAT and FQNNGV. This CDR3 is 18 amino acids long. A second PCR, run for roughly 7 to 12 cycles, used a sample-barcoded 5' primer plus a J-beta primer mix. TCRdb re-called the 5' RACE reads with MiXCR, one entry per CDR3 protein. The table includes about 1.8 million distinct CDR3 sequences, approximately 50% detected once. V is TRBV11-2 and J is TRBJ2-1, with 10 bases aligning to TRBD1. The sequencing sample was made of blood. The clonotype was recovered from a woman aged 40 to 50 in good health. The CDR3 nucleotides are TGTGCCAGCAGCGCCGGGACAGGGGTACTGGAAAACTACAATGAGCAGTTCTTC. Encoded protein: CASSAGTGVLENYNEQFF.